This T cell receptor (beta chain) originates from a study of cytomegalovirus exposure and HLA in healthy donors (dated 2017 in TCRdb). Context from the whole study: In an earlier analysis of fewer than 750 of the donors, around 290 Gb of sequence data and 100 million or so unique TCR beta sequences from 150 million to 200 million T cells were reported. The study aimed to test whether signatures of past pathogen exposure could be identified by cataloging public T cell receptors. An earlier analysis of 587 of the donors used high-throughput TCR beta sequencing to judge whether each TCR beta V gene segment behaved as functional or pseudogenic. All discovery cohort repertoires had been generated on a single sequencing platform. Four to six DR-DQ haplotypes were handled as single units for association and clustering, since linkage in the cohort was strong. Of the 300 to 450 genotyped donors, roughly 85% fell in the genetic ancestry cluster associated with self-reported Caucasian donors. Along with the roughly 670-subject first cohort, a separate validation cohort of over a hundred different subjects was used. Among 398 genotyped donors of the cohort, an average of roughly 230,000 unique TCR beta nucleotide sequences was sequenced per donor, of which about 18% were non-productive. A later genetic analysis took genome-wide SNP genotypes for about 60% of the roughly 670 donors and used that subset as a discovery cohort. Rather than drawing on any new phenotypic data, the later analysis identified candidate immune exposures from TCR beta sequences and the way those sequences occurred across donors. Class I and class II HLA loci were covered by the typing at four-digit resolution. The study profiled the T cell repertoires of more than 500 subjects by immunosequencing and related them to cytomegalovirus serostatus. The number of typed donors differed by locus: about 620-640 for A, B, C, DRB1 and DQB1; approximately 520 for DQA1; some 610 for DPA1; and around 450 for DPB1. To predict cytomegalovirus infection status, the study combined high-throughput TCR immunosequencing, statistical association of individual TCRs with disease status, and machine learning. To study patterns of TCR occurrence, a later analysis re-analyzed previously published TCR beta repertoires from 666 donors and added high-resolution HLA genotyping. Donor age, sex, ethnicity and CMV serostatus were compiled alongside the repertoire data. An early release that covered some 640 HLA-typed donors contained about 290 gigabases of sequencing data and tens of millions of unique TCR sequences.

The paper's findings and limits, for the study overall: The study gave a list of under 200 TCR beta chains associated with cytomegalovirus. In an earlier analysis of around 600 of the donors, most TCR beta V segments appeared in productive rearrangements about 90% or about 30% of the time, broadly matching IMGT annotations. In a later analysis, the rate of TCR association differed among HLA loci, with DRB1 alleles having the most associated TCRs and HLA-C alleles having the fewest. According to a later analysis, most CMV-associated TCR beta chains appeared to be HLA-restricted, and the HLA associations seemed to be driven largely by CMV exposure. A later analysis found that HLA-associated TCR beta chains were more clonally expanded and had lower generation probabilities than equally common non-associated chains. In a later genetic analysis, fewer N-insertions in productive TCRs were reported among donors in an Asian-associated ancestry cluster than the roughly 700-donor mean. When HLA alleles, especially DR and DQ, strongly co-occurred, TCR associations were difficult to assign to individual alleles. The cohort was sequenced for TCR beta chains only, and without alpha or paired-chain data the features that could be detected were limited. An association between a missense DCLRE1C variant and V-gene and J-gene trimming of TCR beta chains was found in a later genetic analysis and replicated in an independent cohort. Immune exposure information for the cohort was limited to CMV serostatus. The presence/absence analyses assumed that sequencing depth was roughly uniform across donors, and that assumption may not be true. While some public TCRs were present in many individuals, most TCR sequences turned up only very rarely across donors. The authors suggested that the approach could potentially be generalized to other disease states and immunological phenotypes. Some IMGT-functional V segments, including TRBV6-2 and TRBV6-3, could not be distinguished by the 87-base-pair reads and were therefore excluded. A group of highly shared sequence variants was considered likely to be a technical artifact of the sequencing pipeline. In a later analysis, several top co-occurrence clusters were reported to appear linked to parvovirus B19, influenza, CMV and Epstein-Barr virus. In both the original and validation cohorts, the classifier was reported to diagnose cytomegalovirus status with high specificity and sensitivity. In a later analysis, 15,000 to 20,000 TCR beta sequences were associated with specific HLA alleles at a false discovery rate of 0.05. Correlated functional status among segregating V segments might be attributable to linkage disequilibrium, but an unknown experimental factor could not be ruled out. A further reported finding was that TCR beta sequences accurately predicted the HLA-A and HLA-B alleles for most subjects in the first cohort. In vitro tests confirmed that a few of the cytomegalovirus-associated TCR beta chains recognize cytomegalovirus antigens. The earlier analysis of 450 to 700 of the donors excluded roughly 17 rarely observed V segments, including chromosome 9 orphons, because counts were too low. HLA typing was unavailable for some donors at each locus, so association tests used only the typed subset.

This clone was counted once. Its antigen is unknown. No much larger clone is present one base from it, and per-base qualities are unavailable. The cohort comprised fewer than 700 healthy bone marrow donors. At the time of sampling, all cohort members were nominally healthy, though unrecorded immune exposures were likely present. The donor tested CMV seropositive, placing the donor among the roughly 300 seropositive members of the cohort. A peripheral blood sample was collected from each donor, and TCR beta sequencing was performed on peripheral blood mononuclear cells. The Qiagen DNeasy Blood Extraction Kit was used to extract genomic DNA from the blood cell samples. From the cysteine through the phenylalanine, the CDR3 covers 16 amino acids. Here the CDR3 DNA is all that survives: 48 bases in frame from base 1. The receptor library was made with the immunoSEQ multiplex PCR assay. For the multiplex PCR, a mixture combining 60 forward primers for TCR Vbeta segments and 13 reverse primers for TCR Jbeta segments was used. Amplification of the CDR3 region of rearranged TCR beta genes was performed with a multiplex PCR assay on genomic DNA. Amplified TCR beta libraries were sequenced as 87-base-pair reads on the Illumina HiSeq System. The study's processing was this. Across the 500 to 700 repertoires, a later analysis counted some 80 million unique TCR beta chains, some 11 million of which were shared by at least two donors. To remove PCR and sequencing errors, raw reads were error-corrected and collapsed into unique sequences using a nearest-neighbor algorithm that merged closely related sequences. Alignment of CDR3 sequences to IMGT reference sequences was used to assign V, D and J gene segments. For a sequence to be retained, a match of at least six nucleotides was required to both a V gene segment and a J gene segment. A rearrangement counted as productive if the CDR3 had no stop codons and remained in frame with V and J, and every other rearrangement counted as non-productive. CDR3 was defined by IMGT convention, running from the second conserved V-encoded cysteine to the conserved J-encoded phenylalanine. The earlier analysis of 500 to 600 of the donors excluded sequences that lacked an unambiguous match to a single V gene segment. An earlier analysis of around 600 of the donors classified V segments as functional when productive rearrangements were above 56.7% and as segregating when the standard deviation between donors was above 5%. A statistical classification framework was built to diagnose cytomegalovirus status from the catalog of TCR beta chain sequences. A later analysis assigned V and J genes by comparing TCR nucleotide sequences with IMGT/GENE-DB human TR gene sequences. The TCRdist pipeline was used in a later analysis to assign CDR3 sequences and most-parsimonious VDJ recombination scenarios. A later analysis defined each TCR beta chain by its CDR3 amino acid sequence plus V-gene family, and excluded reads lacking a unique V-gene family. A later analysis removed roughly 590 highly shared, low-generation-probability nucleotide sequences to deal with suspected cross-contamination and a sequencing artifact. In a later analysis, a clonal expansion index for each public chain was calculated from normalized within-repertoire ranks of inferred template counts. A later analysis computed generation probabilities with a VDJ recombination model fitted to out-of-frame rearrangements, and checked the results against IGoR. In a later analysis, hypergeometric tests were used to score TCR-TCR, TCR-HLA and TCR-CMV co-occurrence, with a repertoire-size bias correction applied to TCR pairs. To estimate false discovery rates, a later analysis permuted the HLA or CMV assignments 20 times. In a later analysis, co-occurring TCRs were grouped with DBSCAN, and TCRdist sequence similarity was added when clustering was performed within HLA-allele-positive subsets. Repertoires with fewer than 30,000 or more than 120,000 public chains were left out of co-occurrence clustering, as were about five repertoires with anomalous nucleotide sharing. TCRdb limited this immuneACCESS table to in-frame rearrangements with V and J called. A share of clones is missing; checked studies link under half to unresolved V genes, and the rest is unexplained. V and J calls and clone size come straight from that table; D and trimming were deduced from the DNA. The table for this sample lists approximately 120,000 clones; around 77% of them were counted only once. The top ten constitute approximately 9.9% of the sample.

The receptor comes from a man aged 35-49 years in good health and CMV-seropositive. In this chain, TRBV21-1 is recombined with TRBJ1-5; the D segment call TRBD1 is taken from the table without a DNA check. TRBV21-1 is listed as a pseudogene. The sequenced sample was PBMCs. The base sequence is TGTGCCAGCAGCAAACGCACAGGGAATAGCAATCAGCCCCAGCATTTT. Its protein reads: CASSKRTGNSNQPQHF.